This entry describes one T cell receptor beta chain. This sample is drawn from a study of blood T cell repertoires in COVID-19. Study in general: Samples of COVID-19 (acute and convalescent) were obtained from the United States, Italy and Spain. T cells, B-cell-depleted T cells, or PBMCs provided the cDNA or gDNA that served as material.

Assignments of participants to cohorts depended upon their own reported clinical history. Recovered status applied to Cohort 3 donors who had two consecutive negative PCRs. It also applied to those with clearance or with symptom resolution. Assay used: immunoSEQ multiplex PCR; TCRdb lists only in-frame clones, some missing. Of 500,000 or so clones listed, around 90% are singletons. The sample comprised PBMCs or T cells enriched from blood (not recorded which). This receptor was obtained from a woman between 18 and 29 years old who had recovered from COVID-19.

In nucleotides, the CDR3 is TGCGCCAGCAGTATCGGACAGGGGGCCGCTCACGTCGTC. This translates into CASSIGQGAAHVV. The rearrangement uses TRBV10-2 and TRBJ2-7; 11 nucleotides match TRBD1. The CDR3 sequence is 13 residues long. Germline CDR1 is WSHSY and CDR2 is SAAADI.